This T cell receptor (beta chain) derives from a study of CD8 T cells in ankylosing spondylitis. General observations from the study: Apparently characteristic of ankylosing spondylitis blood was a TCR beta motif (roughly 8 highly homologous variants). Clones tied to disease were said to be significantly enriched in matched ankylosing spondylitis synovial fluid.

This clonotype was detected once. The antigen remains undetermined. One junction end does not reproduce the germline sequence, and a read error may be involved. Quantitative barcoded 5'-RACE was used to prepare TCR beta libraries. TCRdb ran MiXCR on the 5' RACE reads and lists one entry per CDR3 protein. Among about 750,000 distinct CDR3 sequences listed, roughly 19% were seen once. Source material: blood, either unsorted or a sorted T cell fraction (not recorded which). The sequence was collected from a male donor with ankylosing spondylitis.

This CDR3 reads CASGSLVQGASEAYF. CDR3 DNA sequence: TGTGCCAGCGGAAGTCTGGTCCAGGGGGCTTCTGAAGCTTACTTT. J is TRBJ1-1 and V is TRBV3-1; 8 bases agree with TRBD1. Per germline, CDR1 LGHDT and CDR2 YNNKEL (reference sequence). The CDR3 extends over 15 amino acids.